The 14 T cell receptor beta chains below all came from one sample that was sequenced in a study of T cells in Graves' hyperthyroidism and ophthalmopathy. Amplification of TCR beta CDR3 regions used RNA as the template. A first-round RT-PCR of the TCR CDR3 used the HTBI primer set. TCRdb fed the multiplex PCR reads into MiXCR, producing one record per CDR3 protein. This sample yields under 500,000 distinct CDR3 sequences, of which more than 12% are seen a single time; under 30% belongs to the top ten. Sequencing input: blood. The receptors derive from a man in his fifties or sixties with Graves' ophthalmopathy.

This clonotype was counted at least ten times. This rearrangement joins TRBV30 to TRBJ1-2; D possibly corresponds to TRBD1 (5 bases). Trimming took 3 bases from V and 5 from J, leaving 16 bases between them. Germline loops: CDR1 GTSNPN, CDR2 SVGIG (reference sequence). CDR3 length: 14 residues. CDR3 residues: CAWSVSGPLYGYTF. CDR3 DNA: TGTGCCTGGAGCGTGTCGGGGCCCTTATATGGCTACACCTTC.

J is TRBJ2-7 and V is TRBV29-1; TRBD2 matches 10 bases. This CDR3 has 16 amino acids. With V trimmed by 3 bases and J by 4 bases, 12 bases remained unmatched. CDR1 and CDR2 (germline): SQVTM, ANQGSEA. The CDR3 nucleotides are TGCAGCGTTGATGGCGCTTTGAGCGGGAGGGTTTACGAGCAGTACTTC. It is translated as CSVDGALSGRVYEQYF.

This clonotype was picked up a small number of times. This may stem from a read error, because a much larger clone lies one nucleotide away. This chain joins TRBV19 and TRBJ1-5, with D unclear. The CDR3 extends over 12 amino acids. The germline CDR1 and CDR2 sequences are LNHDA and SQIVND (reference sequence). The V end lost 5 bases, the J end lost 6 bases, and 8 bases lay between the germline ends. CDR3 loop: CASSPLFQPQHF. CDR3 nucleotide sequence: TGTGCCAGTAGTCCCCTGTTTCAGCCCCAGCATTTT.

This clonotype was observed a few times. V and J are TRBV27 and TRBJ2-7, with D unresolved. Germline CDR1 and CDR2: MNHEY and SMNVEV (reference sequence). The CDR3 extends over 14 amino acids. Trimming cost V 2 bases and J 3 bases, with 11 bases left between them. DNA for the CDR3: TGTGCCAGCAGTTTAAAGGGAATGGACTACGAGCAGTACTTC. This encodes CASSLKGMDYEQYF.

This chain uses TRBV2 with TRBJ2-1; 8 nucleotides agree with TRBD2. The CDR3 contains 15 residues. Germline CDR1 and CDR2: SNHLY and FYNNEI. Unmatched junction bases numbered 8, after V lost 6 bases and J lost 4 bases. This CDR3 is CASRGASGFYNEQFF. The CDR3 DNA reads TGTGCCAGCAGGGGGGCTAGCGGGTTTTACAATGAGCAGTTCTTC.

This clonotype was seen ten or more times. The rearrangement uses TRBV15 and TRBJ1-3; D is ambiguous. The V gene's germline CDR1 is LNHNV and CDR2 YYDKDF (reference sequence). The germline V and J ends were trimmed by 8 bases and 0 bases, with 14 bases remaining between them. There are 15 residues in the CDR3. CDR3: CATFINRPSGNTIYF. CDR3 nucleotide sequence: TGTGCCACCTTTATAAACAGACCCTCTGGAAACACCATATATTTT. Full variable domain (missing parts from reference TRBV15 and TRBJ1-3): DAMVIQNPRYQVTQFGKPVTLSCSQTLNHNVMYWYQQKSSQAPKLLFHYYDKDFNNEADTPDNFQSRRPNTSFCFLDIRSPGLGDTAMYLCATFINRPSGNTIYFGEGSWLTVV.

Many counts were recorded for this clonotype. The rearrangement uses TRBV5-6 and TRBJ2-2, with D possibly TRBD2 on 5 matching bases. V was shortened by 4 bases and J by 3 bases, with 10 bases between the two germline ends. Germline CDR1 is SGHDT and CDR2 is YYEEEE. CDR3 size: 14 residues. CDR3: CASSPREYTGELFF. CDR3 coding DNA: TGTGCCAGCAGCCCAAGGGAGTACACCGGGGAGCTGTTTTTT.

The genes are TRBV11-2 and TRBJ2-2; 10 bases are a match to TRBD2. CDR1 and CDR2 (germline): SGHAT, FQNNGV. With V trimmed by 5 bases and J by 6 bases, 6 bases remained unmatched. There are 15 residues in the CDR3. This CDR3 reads CASSNSGTSAGELFF. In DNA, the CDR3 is TGTGCCAGCAGCAACTCCGGGACTAGCGCCGGGGAGCTGTTTTTT.

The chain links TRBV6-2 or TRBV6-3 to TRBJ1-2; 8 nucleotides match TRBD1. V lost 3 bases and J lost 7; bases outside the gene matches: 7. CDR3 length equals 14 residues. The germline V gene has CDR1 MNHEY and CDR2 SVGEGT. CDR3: CASSYTGTGVGYTF. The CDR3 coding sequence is TGTGCCAGCAGTTATACTGGGACAGGCGTTGGCTACACCTTC.

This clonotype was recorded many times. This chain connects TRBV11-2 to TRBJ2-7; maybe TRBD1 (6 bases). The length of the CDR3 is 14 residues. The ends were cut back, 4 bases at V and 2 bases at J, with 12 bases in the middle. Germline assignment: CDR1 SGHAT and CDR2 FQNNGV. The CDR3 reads CASSSLGGPYEQYF. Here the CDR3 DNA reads TGTGCCAGCAGCTCCCTAGGGGGACCCTACGAGCAGTACTTC.

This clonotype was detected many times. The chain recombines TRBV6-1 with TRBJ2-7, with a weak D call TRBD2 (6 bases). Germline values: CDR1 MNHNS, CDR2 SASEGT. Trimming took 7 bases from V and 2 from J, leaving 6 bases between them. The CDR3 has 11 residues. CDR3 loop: CASTGAYEQYF. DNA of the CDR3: TGTGCCAGCACGGGGGCCTACGAGCAGTACTTC.

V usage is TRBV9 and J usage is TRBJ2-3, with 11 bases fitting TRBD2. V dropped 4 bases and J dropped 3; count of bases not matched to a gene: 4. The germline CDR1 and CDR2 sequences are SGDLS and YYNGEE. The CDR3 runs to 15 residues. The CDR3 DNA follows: TGTGCCAGCAGCACTAGCGGGAGAGCGACAGATACGCAGTATTTT. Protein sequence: CASSTSGRATDTQYF. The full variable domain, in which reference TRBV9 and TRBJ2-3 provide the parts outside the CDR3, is DSGVTQTPKHLITATGQRVTLRCSPRSGDLSVYWYQQSLDQGLQFLIQYYNGEERAKGNILERFSAQQFPDLHSELNLSSLELGDSALYFCASSTSGRATDTQYFGPGTRLTVL.

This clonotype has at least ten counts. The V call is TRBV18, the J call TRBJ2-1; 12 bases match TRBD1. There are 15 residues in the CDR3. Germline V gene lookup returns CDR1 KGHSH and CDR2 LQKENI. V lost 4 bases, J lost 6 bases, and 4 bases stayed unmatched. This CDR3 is CASSHGDRGPNEQFF. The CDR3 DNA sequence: TGTGCCAGCTCACACGGGGACAGGGGGCCCAATGAGCAGTTCTTC.

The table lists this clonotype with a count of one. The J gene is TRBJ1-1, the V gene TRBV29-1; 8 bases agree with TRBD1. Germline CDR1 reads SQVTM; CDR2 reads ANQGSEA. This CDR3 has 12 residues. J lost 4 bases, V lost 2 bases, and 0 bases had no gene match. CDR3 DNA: TGCAGCGTTGAACAGGGGGCCACTGAAGCTTTCTTT. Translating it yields CSVEQGATEAFF.